What follows are 27 T cell receptor beta chains derived from one specimen sequenced in a study of tumor and adjacent non-tumor tissue in lung cancer. RNA was extracted from bulk tissue without any cell sorting. A modified ARM-PCR protocol with three rounds of nested PCR amplified TCRbeta. TCRdb re-called the multiplex PCR reads through MiXCR, storing one row per CDR3 protein. The data contain 100,000 to 150,000 distinct CDR3 sequences, 60% to 70% of them singletons. Specimen: lung tumor tissue. The receptor source for this set is a man aged 25 to 40 with non-small cell lung cancer.

In this sample, this clonotype turned up many times. The rearrangement uses TRBV10-1 and TRBJ2-2, with TRBD1 matching 7 bases. Per germline, CDR1 WNHNN and CDR2 SYGVQD (reference sequence). J was trimmed by 5 bases and V by 4 bases; bases with no gene match: 7. The CDR3 extends over 15 amino acids. This chain's CDR3 is CASSVTGLGTGELFF. The DNA for the CDR3 is TGCGCCAGCAGTGTGACAGGGTTGGGGACCGGGGAGCTGTTTTTT.

About this clonotype: A much larger clone sits a single nucleotide away, making a read error possible. V and J are TRBV6-6 and TRBJ1-6; D is uncertain. Germline lookup yields CDR1 MNHNY and CDR2 SVGAGI (reference sequence). The CDR3 consists of 14 residues. The V gene lost 5 bases and the J gene lost 6 bases, with 11 bases spanning the gap. The CDR3 nucleotides are TGTGCCAGCAGTCCGGCCGGAAGTAATTCACCCCTCCACTTT. Its protein product is CASSPAGSNSPLHF.

About this clonotype itself: A read error may be the cause here, since a much bigger clone is one base away. The V call is TRBV12-3 or TRBV12-4, the J call TRBJ1-2; a weak D match, TRBD1 (5 bases). The ends were cut back, 6 bases at V and 6 bases at J, with 14 bases in the middle. The CDR3 loop spans 13 amino acids. As DNA, the CDR3 is TGTGCCAGCAGCCCCTCGACAGTGCATGGCTACACCTTC. Amino acids: CASSPSTVHGYTF.

Remarks on this clonotype: A much more abundant neighbour one base away suggests this may be a read error. Because the CDR3 is missing its conserved closing phenylalanine or tryptophan, this is likely a read error. The rearrangement links TRBV5-4 to TRBJ2-5, with a possible D match to TRBD1 (6 bases). The germline CDR1 and CDR2 sequences are SGHNT and YYREEE (reference sequence). Trimming pared 3 bases from V and 7 bases from J, leaving 10 bases between. CDR3 length: 12 residues. CDR3 residues: CASSYRDGTQYL. In DNA form, the CDR3 reads TGTGCCAGCAGCTACAGGGATGGGACCCAGTACTTA.

Ten or more counts support this clonotype. This sequence joins TRBV11-2 and TRBJ1-2; 12 bases line up with TRBD1. CDR1 is SGHAT, CDR2 FQNNGV, per germline. With 5 bases clipped from V and 4 bases from J, the junction kept 11 bases outside the gene matches. The CDR3 spans 17 residues. CDR3 in amino acids: CASSRTSGTGGSYGYTF. CDR3 nucleotides: TGTGCCAGCAGCCGAACCTCGGGGACAGGGGGCAGCTATGGCTACACCTTC.

This chain uses TRBV11-2 with TRBJ2-2; 8 nucleotides line up with TRBD1. CDR1 and CDR2 from the germline V gene are SGHAT and FQNNGV. J was trimmed by 4 bases and V by 6 bases; bases with no gene match: 7. This CDR3 spans 15 amino acids. The CDR3 DNA reads TGTGCCAGCAGGTGGGCGACAGGGGCCACCGGGGAGCTGTTTTTT. Translated, it gives CASRWATGATGELFF.

As to this clonotype: An end of the junction differs from the germline gene, which may be a read error. The chain recombines TRBV10-1 with TRBJ2-1, with 7 bases fitting TRBD2. Germline V gene lookup returns CDR1 WNHNN and CDR2 SYGVQD (reference sequence). This CDR3 has 17 residues. CDR3 in DNA: TGCGCCAGCAATGAGTCGGGGCTAGCGGCCTCCTACATTGAGCAGTTCTTC. This encodes CASNESGLAASYIEQFF.

As for this clonotype: One base away lies a much larger clone, so this may be a sequencing read error. The V gene is TRBV20-1, the J gene TRBJ1-5; D gene unclear. Germline V gene lookup returns CDR1 DFQATT and CDR2 SNEGSKA (reference sequence). The CDR3 has 15 amino acids. The CDR3 protein is CSARDPLGSNRPQHF. The CDR3, as DNA: TGCAGTGCTAGAGACCCGCTCGGATCCAATCGGCCCCAGCATTTT.

The sample holds many counts of this clonotype. The gene calls are TRBV5-4 and TRBJ1-1, with D maybe TRBD1 (5 bases). The germline V gene has CDR1 SGHNT and CDR2 YYREEE (reference sequence). The length of the CDR3 is 13 residues. Trimming took 0 bases from V and 7 from J, leaving 10 bases between them. The CDR3 nucleotides read TGTGCCAGCAGCTTGGGGCCAGGGCATGAAGCTTTCTTT. It specifies CASSLGPGHEAFF. The complete variable domain, with remaining parts taken from reference TRBV5-4 and TRBJ1-1, reads ETGVTQSPTHLIKTRGQQVTLRCSSQSGHNTVSWYQQALGQGPQFIFQYYREEENGRGNFPPRFSGLQFPNYSSELNVNALELDDSALYLCASSLGPGHEAFFGQGTRLTVV.

This clonotype appeared a few times. Since a much larger clone is just one base distant, this may be a read error. This chain uses TRBV12-3 or TRBV12-4 with TRBJ1-2; D is unresolved. This CDR3 region has 11 residues. The V and J ends lost 4 bases and 8 bases respectively, with 8 bases between them. The CDR3 sequence: CASSSGEGYTF. CDR3 nucleotides: TGTGCCAGCAGTTCAGGAGAAGGCTACACCTTC.

This clonotype came up once. This may come from a read error, since a much larger clone is one base off. The chain employs TRBV4-1 and TRBJ1-1; D not certain. Germline V gene data show CDR1 as MGHRA and CDR2 as YSYEKL. CDR3 size: 17 residues. In DNA form, the CDR3 reads TGCGCCAGCAGGCAAGATGGTGGCCGCCCGGGAAACACTGAAGCTTTCTTT. Protein: CASRQDGGRPGNTEAFF.

This clonotype came up a few times. Relative to the germline gene, one junction end is altered; a read error may explain this. This chain connects TRBV12-3 or TRBV12-4 to TRBJ2-1; D might be TRBD1 or TRBD2, each matching 5 bases. There are 16 residues in the CDR3. CDR3 in amino acids: CASSPEGSWGYNEHFF. The DNA for the CDR3 is TGTGCCAGCAGCCCAGAAGGAAGCTGGGGGTACAATGAGCATTTCTTC.

As concerns this clonotype: Because the CDR3 is missing its conserved closing phenylalanine or tryptophan, this is likely a read error. The chain carries TRBV6-5 and TRBJ1-2; 7 nucleotides line up with TRBD1. Trimming cost V 4 bases and J 5 bases; bases outside gene matches: 10. Germline CDR1 MNHEY, CDR2 SVGAGI. The CDR3 extends over 15 amino acids. This chain's CDR3 is CASSLTTGANYGYTY. CDR3 sequence (DNA): TGTGCCAGCAGTTTGACTACAGGGGCAAATTATGGCTACACCTAC.

This chain links TRBV11-3 with TRBJ1-2; perhaps TRBD1 as D (6 bases). The CDR3 contains 14 residues. V lost 8 bases and J lost 2, with 15 bases in between. Germline loops: CDR1 SGHNT, CDR2 YENEEA. The CDR3 coding sequence is TGTGCCAGCGGCGCGGGACATACGAACTATGGCTACACCTTC. This codes for CASGAGHTNYGYTF.

This clonotype was picked up one time. The genes are TRBV12-3 or TRBV12-4 and TRBJ1-1, with D uncertain. The CDR3 totals 15 residues. V was trimmed by 1 base and J by 5 bases, leaving 14 bases between them. CDR3 loop: CASSLVITGGTEAFF. CDR3 nucleotide sequence: TGTGCCAGCAGTTTAGTAATAACGGGAGGTACTGAAGCTTTCTTT.

Details on this clonotype: One junction end disagrees with the germline gene, perhaps due to a read error. The V call is TRBV11-1, the J call TRBJ2-5; D is tentatively TRBD1 or TRBD2 (6 bases each). Germline V gene sequence: CDR1 SGHAT, CDR2 FQDESV (reference sequence). CDR3 length: 16 residues. CDR3 in amino acids: CVSSLPTRGEQETQYF. The CDR3 DNA sequence: TGTGTCAGCAGCTTACCGACTAGGGGGGAGCAAGAGACCCAGTACTTC.

A note on this clonotype: An end of the junction differs from the germline gene, which may be a read error. The chain links TRBV11-2 to TRBJ2-1; D gene unclear. Germline V lookup: CDR1 SGHAT, CDR2 FQNNGV. The CDR3 covers 15 residues. This CDR3 reads CASSSIAEGNNERFF. CDR3 bases: TGTGCCAGCAGCTCTATTGCGGAAGGGAATAATGAGCGGTTCTTC.

With respect to this clonotype: The germline gene is not matched at one end of the junction; a read error may be the cause. This rearrangement joins TRBV9 to TRBJ2-6; D not certain. The germline V gene has CDR1 SGDLS and CDR2 YYNGEE. CDR3 size: 14 residues. CDR3 bases: TGTGTCAGCAGTGTCGGCTCTGGGGCCAACGTCCTGACTTTC. This sequence encodes CVSSVGSGANVLTF.

The J gene is TRBJ2-2, the V gene TRBV12-3 or TRBV12-4; 8 nucleotides match TRBD1. J gave up 4 bases and V 4 bases, and 5 bases lay outside the gene matches. This CDR3 contains 15 residues. CDR3 nucleotides: TGTGCCAGCAGTTCAGGGGGCGCGATCACCGGGGAGCTGTTTTTT. It codes for CASSSGGAITGELFF.

A remark on this clonotype: A much larger clonotype is one base distant, so this may be a read error. This chain connects TRBV20-1 to TRBJ2-5; TRBD1 might be the D (7 bases). The germline V gene has CDR1 DFQATT and CDR2 SNEGSKA (reference sequence). The CDR3 runs 13 residues. This CDR3 is CSAPWTGGETKYF. In DNA form, the CDR3 reads TGCAGTGCTCCCTGGACAGGAGGGGAGACCAAGTACTTC.

For this clonotype: The junction departs from germline at one end; a sequencing error may be responsible. This sequence joins TRBV29-1 and TRBJ1-2; TRBD1 is a possible D gene (5 bases). Germline CDR1 is SQVTM and CDR2 is ANQGSEA. The CDR3 runs 11 residues. The CDR3 DNA reads as TGCAGCGCCCTGAGGGGCTATGACTACACCTTC. Protein sequence: CSALRGYDYTF.

The chain links TRBV2 to TRBJ2-7; D may correspond to TRBD1 or TRBD2 (6 bases each). This CDR3 has 14 amino acids. The ends were cut back, 6 bases at V and 5 bases at J, with 17 bases in the middle. CDR1 and CDR2 (germline): SNHLY, FYNNEI. The CDR3 here is CASRLQEGGDEQYF. The CDR3 nucleotides read TGTGCCAGCAGATTACAGGAGGGGGGCGACGAGCAGTACTTC.

This clonotype was recorded only once. This may come from a read error, since a much larger clone is one base off. Since the CDR3 does not end with the conserved phenylalanine or tryptophan, this likely comes from a read error. The V call is TRBV29-1, the J call TRBJ1-4; D call uncertain. From germline, CDR1 is SQVTM and CDR2 ANQGSEA. Trimming cost V 1 base and J 6 bases, with 12 bases left between them. CDR3 length: 14 residues. The CDR3 DNA sequence: TGCAGCGTTGAAGGGGAGGTCGGCGATGAAAAACTGTTTTCT. The encoded protein is CSVEGEVGDEKLFS.

Concerning this clonotype: Being one base from a much bigger clone, this may be a read error. The V gene is TRBV6-2 or TRBV6-3, the J gene TRBJ2-7; D not resolved. The CDR3 consists of 12 residues. From germline, CDR1 is MNHEY and CDR2 SVGEGT. DNA for the CDR3: TGTGCCAGCAGTTACTTTTCCTACGAGCGGTACTTC. Its translation is CASSYFSYERYF.

Notes on this clonotype: A much larger clonotype is one base distant, so this may be a read error. This chain connects TRBV20-1 to TRBJ2-2, with D unclear. There are 12 residues in the CDR3. Trimming pared 6 bases from V and 9 bases from J, leaving 14 bases between. The germline V gene encodes CDR1 DFQATT and CDR2 SNEGSKA (reference sequence). For the CDR3, the DNA is TGCAGTGCGGATAGTGGGTACCGGGAGCTGTTTTTT. Translating gives CSADSGYRELFF.

By share, this clonotype ranks as medium-sized. The gene calls are TRBV20-1 and TRBJ2-3, with D perhaps TRBD1 or TRBD2 (5 bases each). The germline V gene encodes CDR1 DFQATT and CDR2 SNEGSKA (reference sequence). The ends were cut back, 1 base at V and 0 bases at J, with 5 bases in the middle. This CDR3 spans 13 amino acids. The CDR3 DNA reads as TGCAGTGCTAGAGGGGACAGCACAGATACGCAGTATTTT. It codes for CSARGDSTDTQYF.

This clonotype was picked up many times. J is TRBJ1-2 and V is TRBV13; TRBD1 is a possible D gene (5 bases). V gave up 0 bases and J gave up 6 bases, with 11 bases separating them. In germline, CDR1 is PRHDT, CDR2 FYEKMQ (reference sequence). The CDR3 spans 14 residues. The CDR3 sequence: CASSLGQGGDGYTF. For the CDR3, the DNA is TGTGCCAGCAGCTTAGGTCAGGGAGGTGATGGCTACACCTTC.